Listed below are T cell receptor beta chains from one sample, sequenced in a study of human T cells and chemical hapten exposure. TCRdb recomputed calls from the RACE reads with MiXCR, one row per CDR3 protein. The sample has 180,000 or so distinct CDR3 sequences; more than 14% are singletons. The material sequenced was whole blood, taken in connection with sensitization to the hapten diphenylcyclopropenone (DPC). The receptors derive from a woman in her twenties or thirties with alopecia areata. Some clones in this sample may be carry-over from other donors' samples. Both conserved end residues are part of each CDR3. Fields, in order: clone size, J gene, V gene, D gene, CDR3 DNA, CDR3 protein. The D gene is left open where the match is weak. The size field is filled for only some rows; it gives once, few, many or a size class.

many TRBJ2-2 TRBV5-1 TRBD1 TGCGCCAGCACCCAGCCGGGACAGGGGCTCACCGGGGAGCTGTTTTTT CASTQPGQGLTGELFF
NA TRBJ2-7 TRBV27 NA TGTGCCAGCAGTCCAGCGTCTGCCCCCTCCTACGAGCAGTACTTC CASSPASAPSYEQYF
few TRBJ2-3 TRBV29-1 TRBD1 TGCAGCGGGGGACAGTCCCCAACAGCTGCTACGCAGTATTTT CSGGQSPTAATQYF
NA TRBJ2-3 TRBV7-8 NA TGTGCCAGCAGCTTACAGGACTTCGCGGACACAGATACGCAGTATTTT CASSLQDFADTDTQYF
NA TRBJ2-7 TRBV12-3/TRBV12-4 NA TGTGCCAGCAGTCCCAGCCTGATGGCCGGGGAGCAGTACTTC CASSPSLMAGEQYF
NA TRBJ1-2 TRBV28 NA TGTGCCAGCACCCTTCGGGGGGACTATGGCTACACCTTC CASTLRGDYGYTF
few TRBJ2-7 TRBV28 NA TGTGCCAGCAAGCGTGGGGTCTCCTACGAGCAGTACTTC CASKRGVSYEQYF
NA TRBJ2-7 TRBV6-6 NA TGTGCCCTAGCGTCGTCCCCATCTTACGAGCAGTACTTC CALASSPSYEQYF
many TRBJ1-2 TRBV7-9 NA TGTGCCAGCAGCTTGAGCGGACAATTCTACACCTTC CASSLSGQFYTF
few TRBJ2-1 TRBV29-1 NA TGCAGCGTTGTATTGGCAGGGACCTACAATGAGCAGTTCTTC CSVVLAGTYNEQFF
many TRBJ2-2 TRBV3-1 TRBD1 TGTGCCAGCAGCCAGACAGGGACCATCGACGGGGAGCTGTTTTTT CASSQTGTIDGELFF
NA TRBJ2-1 TRBV7-3 TRBD2 TGTGCCAGCAGCTTAGTTTCCGGCGGGAGTCTCAATGAGCAGTTCTTC CASSLVSGGSLNEQFF
few TRBJ2-5 TRBV20-1 NA TGCAGTGCTAGAGATTTGGCGGACCAAGAGACCCAGTACTTC CSARDLADQETQYF
NA TRBJ1-5 TRBV29-1 NA TGCAGCGTTAGAGGGGGGTCCAATCAGCCCCAGCATTTT CSVRGGSNQPQHF
NA TRBJ1-1 TRBV7-3 NA TGTGCCAGCAGCCCGAGGCCCCTGGGCACTGAAGCTTTCTTT CASSPRPLGTEAFF
few TRBJ2-3 TRBV20-1 NA TGCAGTGCCCTCGGATCCACAGATACGCAGTATTTT CSALGSTDTQYF
NA TRBJ2-5 TRBV5-1 NA TGCGCCAGCAGCCTGGGGGCGATCCAAGAGACCCAGTACTTC CASSLGAIQETQYF
NA TRBJ1-2 TRBV5-4 TRBD1 TGTGCCAGCAGCTATGCCGGGACAGCAAACTATGGCTACACCTTC CASSYAGTANYGYTF
NA TRBJ2-7 TRBV9 TRBD2 TGTGCCAGCAGCGCCGATCCCAGCGGGGGAGAGCAGTACTTC CASSADPSGGEQYF
few TRBJ1-5 TRBV7-8 NA TGTGCCAGCAGCTTTTCCCTAATGAGCAATCAGCCCCAGCATTTT CASSFSLMSNQPQHF
NA TRBJ2-2 TRBV19 NA TGTGCCAGTAGTATAAGGCAGAGTTACACCGGGGAGCTGTTTTTT CASSIRQSYTGELFF
many TRBJ2-1 TRBV19 NA TGTGCCAGTAGTATAGATCGGTGGGGGAATGAGCAGTTCTTC CASSIDRWGNEQFF
few TRBJ2-3 TRBV18 TRBD2 TGTGCCAGCTCACCACCGTCGACTAGCGGAAGCACAGATACGCAGTATTTT CASSPPSTSGSTDTQYF
few TRBJ2-1 TRBV10-2 NA TGCGCCAGCTCAGATGTCAGGCCGCGTAATGAGCAGTTCTTC CASSDVRPRNEQFF
NA TRBJ2-7 TRBV5-1 NA TGCGCCAGCAGCAGTCAAGCAGGGTCTACCAACTACGAGCAGTACTTC CASSSQAGSTNYEQYF
few TRBJ2-3 TRBV5-4 NA TGTGCCAGCAGCTCCCCCGGGACTCACTTCACAGATACGCAGTATTTT CASSSPGTHFTDTQYF
NA TRBJ1-1 TRBV10-3 NA TGTGCCATCAGTGGAACTAGGGACGCTTTCTTT CAISGTRDAFF
few TRBJ1-1 TRBV27 TRBD1 TGTGCCAGCAGTTTTTTCAGGGGGCTCAGTGAAGCTTTCTTT CASSFFRGLSEAFF
NA TRBJ2-7 TRBV7-7 NA TGTGCCAGCAGCTTCGGGACGACCTACGAGCAGTACTTC CASSFGTTYEQYF
many TRBJ2-1 TRBV6-2/TRBV6-3 TRBD1 TGTGCCAGCACCAACGCCGGGACAGGGGCTTTCGATGAGCAGTTCTTC CASTNAGTGAFDEQFF
many TRBJ1-5 TRBV10-2 NA TGCGCCAGCAGGATGGACGGGAATCAGCCCCAGCATTTT CASRMDGNQPQHF
NA TRBJ1-3 TRBV29-1 NA TGCAGCGTTGCGGTTAGCTCTGGAAACACCATATATTTT CSVAVSSGNTIYF
many TRBJ2-4 TRBV4-1 TRBD2 TGCGCCAGCAGCCAGGAAACCCCCGGGACTAGCGGGAGCGGGACCAAAAACATTCAGTACTTC CASSQETPGTSGSGTKNIQYF
NA TRBJ1-2 TRBV3-1 NA TGTGCCAGCAGCCAAAACAGACTCTATGGCTACACCTTC CASSQNRLYGYTF
NA TRBJ2-1 TRBV7-9 TRBD1 TGTGCCAGCAGCTTTGCAGGGGGCCATTACAATGAGCAGTTCTTC CASSFAGGHYNEQFF
many TRBJ2-3 TRBV2 NA TGTGCCAGCAGTCGCACAGATACGCAGTATTTT CASSRTDTQYF
NA TRBJ2-3 TRBV7-2 TRBD2 TGTGCCAGCAGCGCGGGACTAGGCACAGATACGCAGTATTTT CASSAGLGTDTQYF
few TRBJ1-2 TRBV7-2 TRBD1 TGTGCCAGCAGCTTAGTTGGGACAGAGACTAACTATGGCTACACCTTC CASSLVGTETNYGYTF
NA TRBJ2-7 TRBV4-3 NA TGCGCCAGCAGCCGGGACGTCAGCTCCTACGAGCAGTACTTC CASSRDVSSYEQYF
NA TRBJ1-5 TRBV28 NA TGTGCCAGCAGTTTTAGGCAGATCAATCAGCCCCAGCATTTT CASSFRQINQPQHF
NA TRBJ2-5 TRBV6-5 TRBD1 TGTGCCAGCAGTTACGGGGGACAGACAGAGACCCAGTACTTC CASSYGGQTETQYF
few TRBJ2-1 TRBV20-1 TRBD2 TGCAGTGCTAGAGCTAGCGGACTCTACAATGAGCAGTTCTTC CSARASGLYNEQFF
NA TRBJ2-7 TRBV27 NA TGTGCCAGCAGTTTATATCGGGGGAACTACGAGCAGTACTTC CASSLYRGNYEQYF
many TRBJ1-5 TRBV3-2 NA TGTGCCAGCAGCGAAGGTGGGACGGAGAATCAGCCCCAGCATTTT CASSEGGTENQPQHF
few TRBJ2-6 TRBV7-6 NA TGTGCCAGCAGCCCGTTACAGGGTGCTGGGGCCAACGTCCTGACTTTC CASSPLQGAGANVLTF
few TRBJ2-1 TRBV25-1 NA TGTGCCAGCAGTGATCTGGGCGGGGGCCCCTACAATGAGCAGTTCTTC CASSDLGGGPYNEQFF
NA TRBJ2-6 TRBV7-9 NA TGTGCCAGCACCATGAACGGGGCCAACGTCCTGACTTTC CASTMNGANVLTF
NA TRBJ1-1 TRBV6-5 NA TGTGCCAGCAGTTACTCGAGGGGGGGCGAGAGTGGCACTGAAGCTTTCTTT CASSYSRGGESGTEAFF
NA TRBJ2-2 TRBV10-2 NA TGCGCCAGCAGGGCCGAGCCGATCACCGGGGAGCTGTTTTTT CASRAEPITGELFF
NA TRBJ2-7 TRBV20-1 TRBD2 TGCAGTGCTAGACCCCCTAGCGGGATCTACGAGCAGTACTTC CSARPPSGIYEQYF
NA TRBJ2-7 TRBV18 NA TGTGCCAGCTCACCGGCCCTCCTCTCCTACGAGCAGTACTTC CASSPALLSYEQYF
few TRBJ1-5 TRBV5-8 NA TGTGCCAGCAGCTTGGGGAGACCACATAGCAATCAGCCCCAGCATTTT CASSLGRPHSNQPQHF
NA TRBJ2-5 TRBV9 NA TGTGCCAGCAGCTACTCCGGGGTACAAGAGACCCAGTACTTC CASSYSGVQETQYF
NA TRBJ2-4 TRBV7-6 NA TGTGCCAGCAGCTTAGCGGCAAAAAACATTCAGTACTTC CASSLAAKNIQYF